This TCR beta chain was recovered during a study of control samples from healthy donors and cancer patients. The trim removed 1 base at V and 8 bases at J, leaving 4 bases unmatched. There are 13 residues in the CDR3. Germline values: CDR1 KGHSH, CDR2 LQKENI. TCRdb's table, derived via immunoSEQ multiplex PCR, lists solely in-frame clones and lacks some. This sample has roughly 130,000 clones, with approximately 90% found just once. The specimen was blood. The sequence derives from a young man in good health. V and J are TRBV18 and TRBJ1-2; TRBD1 agrees at 7 bases. The CDR3 is CASSPQGARGYTF. CDR3 nucleotides: TGTGCCAGCTCACCACAGGGGGCTCGGGGCTACACCTTC. Together with reference TRBV18 and TRBJ1-2, the CDR3 gives the full variable domain: NAGVMQNPRHLVRRRGQEARLRCSPMKGHSHVYWYRQLPEEGLKFMVYLQKENIIDESGMPKERFSAEFPKEGPSILRIQQVVRGDSAAYFCASSPQGARGYTFGSGTRLTVV.